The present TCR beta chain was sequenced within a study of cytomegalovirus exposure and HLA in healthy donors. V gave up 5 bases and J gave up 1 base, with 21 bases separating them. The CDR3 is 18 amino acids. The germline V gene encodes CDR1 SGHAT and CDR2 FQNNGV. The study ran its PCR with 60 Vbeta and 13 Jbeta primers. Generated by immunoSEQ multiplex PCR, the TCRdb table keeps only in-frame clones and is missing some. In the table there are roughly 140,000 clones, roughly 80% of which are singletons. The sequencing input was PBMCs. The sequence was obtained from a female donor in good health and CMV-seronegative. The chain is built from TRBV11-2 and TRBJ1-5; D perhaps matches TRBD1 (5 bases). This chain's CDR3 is CASSQRRMGGESNQPQHF. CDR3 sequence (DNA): TGTGCCAGCAGCCAAAGAAGGATGGGGGGAGAAAGCAATCAGCCCCAGCATTTT.